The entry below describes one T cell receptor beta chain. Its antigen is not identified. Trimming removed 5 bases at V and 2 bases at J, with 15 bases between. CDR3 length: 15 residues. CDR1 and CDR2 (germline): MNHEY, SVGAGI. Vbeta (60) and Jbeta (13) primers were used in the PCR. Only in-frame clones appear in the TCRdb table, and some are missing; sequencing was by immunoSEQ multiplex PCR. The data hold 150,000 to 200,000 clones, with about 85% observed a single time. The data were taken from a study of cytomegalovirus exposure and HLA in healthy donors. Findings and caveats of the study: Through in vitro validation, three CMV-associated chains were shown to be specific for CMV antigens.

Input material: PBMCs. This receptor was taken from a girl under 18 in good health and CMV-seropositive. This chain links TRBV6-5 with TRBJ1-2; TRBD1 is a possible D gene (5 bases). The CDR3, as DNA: TGTGCCAGCAGTCGTCAAGGAAGGGGAAACTATGGCTACACCTTC. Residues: CASSRQGRGNYGYTF.